This TCR beta chain was captured in a study of T cell repertoires in cytomegalovirus infection. Overall study results and limits: It was HLA-C-restricted CMV-specific TCR beta clonotypes that dominated the response ex vivo. Cumulated frequencies of public TCR beta families served to identify carriers of CMV plus the relevant HLA.

In its sample, this clonotype was seen many times. Its antigen remains unidentified. V was cut by 4 bases and J by 9 bases, with 18 bases left in between. The CDR3 is made up of 14 amino acids. Germline CDR1 is SGHDN and CDR2 is FVKESK. TCRdb redid the calling of the reads with MiXCR, one entry per CDR3 protein. The sample includes roughly 320,000 distinct CDR3 sequences, about 8.8% of them seen just once. The chain has TRBV14 and TRBJ1-1; a weak D match, TRBD1 (5 bases). The specimen was PBMCs. This receptor was obtained from a human donor in good health (CMV status not recorded). Some clones in this sample may be carry-over from other donors' samples. Here the CDR3 reads CASSLTGTATQAFF. As DNA, the CDR3 is TGTGCCAGCAGCCTTACCGGGACCGCTACTCAAGCTTTCTTT.